Below are 16 T cell receptor beta chains sequenced from a single sample in a study of T cell repertoires in cytomegalovirus infection. TCRdb analysed the reads with MiXCR anew, one entry per CDR3 protein. The profile shows around 290,000 distinct CDR3 sequences, around 25% of them singletons. Sequenced input: PBMCs. Every receptor here comes from a human donor in good health (CMV status not recorded). Some clones in this sample may be carry-over from other donors' samples.

This clonotype was picked up a small number of times. The rearrangement joins TRBV4-3 to TRBJ2-7; 10 bases agree with TRBD2. V lost 0 bases to trimming and J lost 5 bases; unmatched junction nucleotides: 7. CDR3 length equals 16 residues. Per the germline V gene, CDR1 is LGHNA and CDR2 is YSLEER. The CDR3 nucleotides are TGCGCCAGCAGCCAAGATCTGAAGCGGGAGGGTGACGAGCAGTACTTC. Protein sequence: CASSQDLKREGDEQYF.

V is TRBV7-2 and J is TRBJ2-7; 9 nucleotides match TRBD2. CDR3 length: 15 amino acids. J was trimmed by 5 bases and V by 3 bases; bases with no gene match: 8. The V gene's germline CDR1 is SGHTA and CDR2 FQGNSA. The DNA of the CDR3 is TGTGCCAGCAGCTTCCCGGGACTAGCTCCCCACGAGCAGTACTTC. This gives the protein CASSFPGLAPHEQYF. Variable domain in full (rest from reference TRBV7-2 and TRBJ2-7): GAGVSQSPSNKVTEKGKDVELRCDPISGHTALYWYRQSLGQGLEFLIYFQGNSAPDKSGLPSDRFSAERTGGSVSTLTIQRTQQEDSAVYLCASSFPGLAPHEQYFGPGTRLTVT.

Many counts were recorded for this clonotype. The chain links TRBV7-2 to TRBJ2-1; D call uncertain. Trimming shortened V by 1 base and J by 9 bases, and 13 bases separated the two germline ends. Per germline, CDR1 SGHTA and CDR2 FQGNSA. This CDR3 contains 14 residues. The CDR3 sequence is CASSLVNKGGEQFF. CDR3 nucleotide sequence: TGTGCCAGCAGCTTAGTAAATAAGGGTGGTGAGCAGTTCTTC. Full variable domain (missing parts from reference TRBV7-2 and TRBJ2-1): GAGVSQSPSNKVTEKGKDVELRCDPISGHTALYWYRQSLGQGLEFLIYFQGNSAPDKSGLPSDRFSAERTGGSVSTLTIQRTQQEDSAVYLCASSLVNKGGEQFFGPGTRLTVL.

This chain connects TRBV7-2 to TRBJ1-2, with a weak D call TRBD1 (6 bases). CDR1 is SGHTA and CDR2 is FQGNSA in the germline V gene. Trimming pared 5 bases from V and 1 base from J, leaving 8 bases between. CDR3 length: 13 residues. The CDR3 DNA reads TGTGCCAGCAGCAACAGGGTTAACTATGGCTACACCTTC. This sequence encodes CASSNRVNYGYTF.

This clonotype has more than one count but fewer than ten. The chain is built from TRBV12-3 or TRBV12-4 and TRBJ2-1, with 11 bases aligning to TRBD2. The junction had 12 bases not matched to a gene; V was cut back by 7 bases and J by 10 bases. The CDR3 has 15 residues. The CDR3 protein is CASTISGRALREQFF. The CDR3 nucleotides are TGTGCCAGCACCATTAGCGGGAGGGCCCTCAGAGAGCAGTTCTTC.

V gene TRBV20-1 combines with J gene TRBJ2-7; D is uncertain. The CDR3 covers 12 residues. The V gene lost 0 bases and the J gene lost 4 bases, with 7 bases spanning the gap. The germline gives CDR1 DFQATT, CDR2 SNEGSKA (reference sequence). Written as DNA, the CDR3 is TGCAGTGCTAGAGAGGACCTTTACGAGCAGTACTTC. It encodes CSAREDLYEQYF.

This clonotype showed up just a few times. This sequence joins TRBV6-6 and TRBJ2-2; 14 bases line up with TRBD2. This CDR3 region has 19 residues. The V and J ends lost 8 bases and 3 bases, in that order; junction bases with no gene match: 14. Germline V gene lookup returns CDR1 MNHNY and CDR2 SVGAGI (reference sequence). As DNA, the CDR3 is TGTGCCAGCGTCAAGAAGAGACTAGCGGGAGGGCCTGACACCGGGGAGCTGTTTTTT. This codes for CASVKKRLAGGPDTGELFF.

This clonotype was seen only a few times. The J gene is TRBJ2-7, the V gene TRBV28; 7 bases are a match to TRBD1. Per the germline V gene, CDR1 is MDHEN and CDR2 is SYDVKM. The CDR3 contains 14 residues. Trimming cost V 5 bases and J 0 bases; bases outside gene matches: 4. DNA of the CDR3: TGTGCCAGCAGTGTGACAGGGTACTCCTACGAGCAGTACTTC. This sequence encodes CASSVTGYSYEQYF.

This clonotype was recorded many times. V usage is TRBV14 and J usage is TRBJ1-6; possible D gene TRBD1, 5 bases. V gave up 3 bases and J gave up 7 bases, with 10 bases separating them. This CDR3 has 14 residues. CDR1 and CDR2 (germline): SGHDN, FVKESK. This CDR3 is CASSQDTVNSPLHF. The CDR3 region has the DNA TGTGCCAGCAGCCAGGACACGGTCAATTCACCCCTCCACTTT.

This clonotype was counted many times. The chain recombines TRBV7-2 with TRBJ2-3, with 10 nucleotides matching TRBD2. CDR1 and CDR2 from the germline V gene are SGHTA and FQGNSA. The length of the CDR3 is 17 residues. Losses at the gene ends were 5 bases for V and 2 bases for J; bases not matched to a gene: 10. The CDR3 loop is CASSPPTSGLYTDTQYF. CDR3 nucleotides: TGTGCCAGCAGCCCGCCGACTAGCGGGCTTTACACAGATACGCAGTATTTT.

The rearrangement uses TRBV28 and TRBJ2-7; TRBD1 agrees at 8 bases. Germline CDR1 MDHEN, CDR2 SYDVKM. This CDR3 comprises 14 residues. The trim removed 5 bases at V and 3 bases at J, leaving 6 bases unmatched. The CDR3 region is CASSPDRGGYEQYF. CDR3 sequence (DNA): TGTGCCAGCAGTCCTGACAGGGGTGGCTACGAGCAGTACTTC. Looking up the rest from reference TRBV28 and TRBJ2-7 gives the full variable domain: DVKVTQSSRYLVKRTGEKVFLECVQDMDHENMFWYRQDPGLGLRLIYFSYDVKMKEKGDIPEGYSVSREKKERFSLILESASTNQTSMYLCASSPDRGGYEQYFGPGTRLTVT.

The chain is built from TRBV29-1 and TRBJ2-7; perhaps TRBD2 as D (5 bases). The CDR3 has 12 amino acids. The germline V and J ends were trimmed by 0 bases and 4 bases, with 7 bases remaining between them. Germline CDR1 is SQVTM and CDR2 is ANQGSEA. The CDR3 DNA reads TGCAGCGTTGAAGATGGGAGTTACGAGCAGTACTTC. As protein: CSVEDGSYEQYF.

This clonotype was recorded a few times. In DNA form, the CDR3 reads TGTGCCAGCAGTTTTAGGGTAAAGGGCGGGGAGCTGTTTTTT. Translation gives CASSFRVKGGELFF. The chain recombines TRBV12-3 or TRBV12-4 with TRBJ2-2; D not certain. V dropped 3 bases and J dropped 7 bases, with 12 bases sitting between them. The CDR3 runs to 14 residues.

The rearrangement joins TRBV12-3 or TRBV12-4 to TRBJ1-1; no clear D gene. The CDR3 covers 13 residues. Trimming took off 6 bases at V and 0 bases at J, with 8 bases between the two ends. The CDR3 nucleotides are TGTGCCAGCAGGTGGCACGTGAACACTGAAGCTTTCTTT. Protein product: CASRWHVNTEAFF.

This clonotype was counted many times. The rearrangement joins TRBV10-3 to TRBJ2-6; D not resolved. The CDR3 loop spans 14 amino acids. Germline V CDR1 and CDR2: ENHRY, SYGVKD. Trimming removed 6 bases from V and 2 bases from J, with 8 bases in between. The CDR3 loop reads CAISSDAGANVLTF. The CDR3 nucleotides are TGTGCCATCAGCTCAGACGCTGGGGCCAACGTCCTGACTTTC.

V is TRBV30 and J is TRBJ2-5; the D gene is possibly TRBD1 (5 bases). V was clipped by 1 base and J by 5 bases, with 8 bases between them. This CDR3 has 12 residues. Germline CDR1 and CDR2: GTSNPN and SVGIG (reference sequence). The CDR3 nucleotides read TGTGCCTGGAGTGGGGGCCGGGAGACCCAGTACTTC. This encodes CAWSGGRETQYF.